By sample share, the clone carrying this T cell receptor (beta chain) is medium-sized. V lost 3 bases and J lost 5; bases outside the gene matches: 8. The CDR3 extends over 15 amino acids. Germline CDR1 is DFQATT and CDR2 is SNEGSKA (reference sequence). TCRdb re-called the reads with MiXCR, one entry per CDR3 protein. Among 15,000 to 20,000 distinct CDR3 sequences listed, about 20% were seen once. The sample originates from a study of lung T cells in sarcoidosis with Löfgren's syndrome. The overall study: Löfgren's syndrome patients were the main repertoire analysis focus.

The sequence derives from a human donor with sarcoidosis (Löfgren's syndrome or another form), or a control subject (not recorded which). V is TRBV20-1 and J is TRBJ2-1; the match to TRBD2 covers 9 bases. The sequenced material came from CD4+ T cells from PBMCs. CDR3 residues: CSASLRGREHNEQFF. The CDR3 DNA is TGCAGTGCTAGCCTACGCGGGAGGGAGCACAATGAGCAGTTCTTC.